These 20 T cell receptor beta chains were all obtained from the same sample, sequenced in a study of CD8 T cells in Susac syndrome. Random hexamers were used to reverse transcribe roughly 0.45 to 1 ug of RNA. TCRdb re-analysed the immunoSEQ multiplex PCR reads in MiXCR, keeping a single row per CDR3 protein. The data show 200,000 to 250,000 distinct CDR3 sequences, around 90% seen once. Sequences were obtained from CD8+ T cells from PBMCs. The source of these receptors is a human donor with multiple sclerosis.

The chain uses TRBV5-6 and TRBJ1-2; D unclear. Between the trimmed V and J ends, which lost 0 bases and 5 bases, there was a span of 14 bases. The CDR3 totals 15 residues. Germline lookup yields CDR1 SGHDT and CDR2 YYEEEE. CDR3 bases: TGTGCCAGCAGCTTGGGGCCGAACCCGACTTATGGCTACACCTTC. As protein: CASSLGPNPTYGYTF.

The CDR3 region is CSVESETSGSAYEQYF. CDR3 DNA sequence: TGCAGCGTTGAATCCGAGACTAGCGGGAGCGCCTACGAGCAGTACTTC. The chain carries TRBV29-1 and TRBJ2-7; 12 bases are shared with TRBD2. Germline V gives CDR1 SQVTM, CDR2 ANQGSEA. The CDR3 has 16 residues. Trimming took 2 bases from V and 2 from J; bases not matched to a gene: 7.

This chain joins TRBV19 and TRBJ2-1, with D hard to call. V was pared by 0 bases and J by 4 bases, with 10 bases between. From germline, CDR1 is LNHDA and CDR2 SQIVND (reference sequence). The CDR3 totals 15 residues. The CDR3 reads CASSIDLGSYNEQFF. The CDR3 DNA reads TGTGCCAGTAGTATAGATCTAGGGTCATACAATGAGCAGTTCTTC.

CDR3 in amino acids: CASSLAGLGLADSYEQYF. The CDR3 bases are TGTGCCAGCAGTTTAGCAGGGCTCGGACTAGCGGACTCCTACGAGCAGTACTTC. The chain combines TRBV12-3 or TRBV12-4 with TRBJ2-7, with 10 bases identical to TRBD2. V gave up 0 bases and J gave up 0 bases; unmatched junction bases: 8. This CDR3 has 18 amino acids.

This CDR3 reads CATGAPSYNEQFF. CDR3 nucleotides: TGTGCCACCGGCGCGCCCTCCTACAATGAGCAGTTCTTC. The genes are TRBV13 and TRBJ2-1; no clear D gene. V dropped 10 bases and J dropped 0 bases, with 10 bases sitting between them. CDR1 PRHDT and CDR2 FYEKMQ come from the germline V gene (reference sequence). This CDR3 is built from 13 residues.

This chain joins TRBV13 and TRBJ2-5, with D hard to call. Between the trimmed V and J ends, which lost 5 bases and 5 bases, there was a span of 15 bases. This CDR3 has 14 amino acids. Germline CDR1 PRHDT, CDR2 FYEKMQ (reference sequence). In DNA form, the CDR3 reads TGTGCCAGCAGCCAACGGGTTTTCGAGGAGACCCAGTACTTC. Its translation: CASSQRVFEETQYF.

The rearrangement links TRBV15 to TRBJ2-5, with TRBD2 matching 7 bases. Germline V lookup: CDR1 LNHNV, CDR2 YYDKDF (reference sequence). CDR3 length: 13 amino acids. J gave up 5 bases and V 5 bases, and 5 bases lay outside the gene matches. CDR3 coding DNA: TGTGCCACCAGCCCGGGGCGGGGGGAGACCCAGTACTTC. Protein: CATSPGRGETQYF.

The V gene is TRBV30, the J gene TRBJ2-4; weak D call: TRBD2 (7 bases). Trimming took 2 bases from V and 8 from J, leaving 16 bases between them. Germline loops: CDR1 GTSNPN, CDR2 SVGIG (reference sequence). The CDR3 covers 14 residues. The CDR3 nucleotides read TGTGCCTGGAGTCCTACGGGGGGCGCGGACATTCAGTACTTC. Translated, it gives CAWSPTGGADIQYF.

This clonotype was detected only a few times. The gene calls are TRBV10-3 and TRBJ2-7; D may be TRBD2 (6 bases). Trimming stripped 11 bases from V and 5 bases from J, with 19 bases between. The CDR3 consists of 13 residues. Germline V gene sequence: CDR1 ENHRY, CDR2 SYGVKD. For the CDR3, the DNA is TGTGCCGCAGCCGGGACTCCAACGGACGAGCAGTACTTC. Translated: CAAAGTPTDEQYF.

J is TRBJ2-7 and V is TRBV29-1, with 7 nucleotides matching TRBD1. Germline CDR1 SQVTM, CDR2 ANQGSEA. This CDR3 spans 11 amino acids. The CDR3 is CSGTENYEQYF. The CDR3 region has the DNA TGCAGTGGGACAGAAAACTACGAGCAGTACTTC.

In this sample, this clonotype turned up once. Written as DNA, the CDR3 is TGTGCCAGCAGCGTAGATTGGGCCGGTTCCTACAATGAGCAGTTCTTC. Translation gives CASSVDWAGSYNEQFF. V usage is TRBV9 and J usage is TRBJ2-1; D call uncertain. The CDR3 has 16 amino acids. V was pared by 0 bases and J by 1 base, with 11 bases between. From germline, CDR1 is SGDLS and CDR2 YYNGEE.

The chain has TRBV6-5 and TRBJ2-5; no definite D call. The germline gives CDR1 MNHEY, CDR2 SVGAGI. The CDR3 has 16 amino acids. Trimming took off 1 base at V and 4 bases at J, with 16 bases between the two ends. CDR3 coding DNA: TGTGCCAGCAGTTACTGGGATGGGCGTTTCAGAGAGACCCAGTACTTC. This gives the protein CASSYWDGRFRETQYF.

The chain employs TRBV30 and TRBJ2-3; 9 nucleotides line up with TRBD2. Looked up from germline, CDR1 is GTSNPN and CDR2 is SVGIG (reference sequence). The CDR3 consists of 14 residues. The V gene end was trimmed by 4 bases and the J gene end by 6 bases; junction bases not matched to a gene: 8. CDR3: CAWNGGGALDTQYF. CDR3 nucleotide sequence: TGTGCCTGGAACGGCGGGGGGGCTCTGGATACGCAGTATTTT.

The chain's CDR3 is CASSVRSSYNSPLHF. The CDR3 nucleotides read TGTGCCAGTAGTGTTCGGAGCTCCTATAATTCACCCCTCCACTTT. The V and J genes are TRBV19 and TRBJ1-6; D remains unclear. V lost 5 bases, J lost 0 bases, and 8 bases lay in between. Germline CDR1 reads LNHDA; CDR2 reads SQIVND (reference sequence). This CDR3 region has 15 residues.

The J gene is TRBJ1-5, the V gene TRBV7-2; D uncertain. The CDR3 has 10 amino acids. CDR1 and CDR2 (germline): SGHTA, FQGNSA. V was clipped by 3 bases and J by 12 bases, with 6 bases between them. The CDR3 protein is CASSLGVQHF. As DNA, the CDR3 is TGTGCCAGCAGCTTGGGCGTCCAGCATTTT.

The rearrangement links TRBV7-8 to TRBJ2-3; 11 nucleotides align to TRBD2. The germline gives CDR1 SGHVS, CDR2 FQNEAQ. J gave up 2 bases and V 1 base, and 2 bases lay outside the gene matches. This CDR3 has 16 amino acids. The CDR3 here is CASSLVGLADTDTQYF. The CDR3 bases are TGTGCCAGCAGCTTAGTGGGACTAGCGGACACAGATACGCAGTATTTT.

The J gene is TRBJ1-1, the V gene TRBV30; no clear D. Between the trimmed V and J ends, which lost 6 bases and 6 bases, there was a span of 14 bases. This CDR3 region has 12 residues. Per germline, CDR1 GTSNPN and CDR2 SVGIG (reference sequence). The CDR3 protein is CACRAWRAEAFF. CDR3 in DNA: TGTGCCTGTAGGGCCTGGCGGGCTGAAGCTTTCTTT.

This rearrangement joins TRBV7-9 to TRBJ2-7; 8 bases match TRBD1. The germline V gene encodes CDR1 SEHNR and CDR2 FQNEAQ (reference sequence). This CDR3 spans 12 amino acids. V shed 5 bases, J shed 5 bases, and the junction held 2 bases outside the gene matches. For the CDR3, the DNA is TGTGCCAGCAGCCCGGGACAGGACGAGCAGTACTTC. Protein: CASSPGQDEQYF.

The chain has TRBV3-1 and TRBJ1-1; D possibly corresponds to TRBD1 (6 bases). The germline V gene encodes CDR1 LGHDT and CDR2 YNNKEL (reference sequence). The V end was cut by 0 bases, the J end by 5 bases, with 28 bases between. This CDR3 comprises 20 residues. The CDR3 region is CASSQEWGGGQIRDLTEAFF. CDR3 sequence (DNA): TGTGCCAGCAGCCAAGAATGGGGGGGTGGACAGATTAGAGATTTGACTGAAGCTTTCTTT. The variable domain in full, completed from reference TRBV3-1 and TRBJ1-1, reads DTAVSQTPKYLVTQMGNDKSIKCEQNLGHDTMYWYKQDSKKFLKIMFSYNNKELIINETVPNRFSPKSPDKAHLNLHINSLELGDSAVYFCASSQEWGGGQIRDLTEAFFGQGTRLTVV.

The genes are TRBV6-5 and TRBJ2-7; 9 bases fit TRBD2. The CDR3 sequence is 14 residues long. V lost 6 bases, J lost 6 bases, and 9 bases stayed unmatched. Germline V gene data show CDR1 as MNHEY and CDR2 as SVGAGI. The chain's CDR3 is CASSPGSGSPEQYF. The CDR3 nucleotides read TGTGCCAGCAGCCCGGGTAGCGGGAGTCCCGAGCAGTACTTC.